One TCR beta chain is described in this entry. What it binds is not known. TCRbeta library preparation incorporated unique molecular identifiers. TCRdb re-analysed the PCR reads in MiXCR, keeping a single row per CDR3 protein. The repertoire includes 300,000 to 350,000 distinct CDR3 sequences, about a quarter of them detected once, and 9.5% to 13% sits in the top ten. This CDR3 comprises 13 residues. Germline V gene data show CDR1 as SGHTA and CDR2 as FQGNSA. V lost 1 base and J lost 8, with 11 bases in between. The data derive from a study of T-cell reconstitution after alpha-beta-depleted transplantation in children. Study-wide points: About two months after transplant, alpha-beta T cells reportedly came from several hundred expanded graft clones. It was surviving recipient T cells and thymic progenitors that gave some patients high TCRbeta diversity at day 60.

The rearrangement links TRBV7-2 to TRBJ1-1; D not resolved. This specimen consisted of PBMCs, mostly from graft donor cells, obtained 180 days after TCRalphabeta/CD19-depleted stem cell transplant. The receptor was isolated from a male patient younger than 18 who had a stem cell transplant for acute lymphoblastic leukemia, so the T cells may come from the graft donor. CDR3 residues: CASSLVWGVEAFF. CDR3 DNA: TGTGCCAGCAGCTTAGTTTGGGGAGTAGAAGCTTTCTTT.